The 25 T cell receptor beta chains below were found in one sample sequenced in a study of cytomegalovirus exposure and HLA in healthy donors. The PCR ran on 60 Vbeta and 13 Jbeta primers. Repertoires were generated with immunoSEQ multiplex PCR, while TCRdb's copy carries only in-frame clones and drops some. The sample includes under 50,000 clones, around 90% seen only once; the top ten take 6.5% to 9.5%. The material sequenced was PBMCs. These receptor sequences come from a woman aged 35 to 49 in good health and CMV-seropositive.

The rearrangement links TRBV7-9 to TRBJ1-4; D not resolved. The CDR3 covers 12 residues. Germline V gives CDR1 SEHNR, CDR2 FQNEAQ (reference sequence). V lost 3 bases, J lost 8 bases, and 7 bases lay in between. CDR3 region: CASSLFLEKLFF. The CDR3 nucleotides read TGTGCCAGCAGCTTGTTTCTCGAAAAACTGTTTTTT. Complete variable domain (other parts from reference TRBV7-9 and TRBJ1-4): DTGVSQNPRHKITKRGQNVTFRCDPISEHNRLYWYRQTLGQGPEFLTYFQNEAQLEKSRLLSDRFSAERPKGSFSTLEIQRTEQGDSAMYLCASSLFLEKLFFGSGTQLSVL.

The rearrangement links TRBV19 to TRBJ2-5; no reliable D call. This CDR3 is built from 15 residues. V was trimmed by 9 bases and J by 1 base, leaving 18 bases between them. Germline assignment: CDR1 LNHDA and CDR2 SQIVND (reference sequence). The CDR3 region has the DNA TGTGCCAGCACCGCGTTTGGAAGCGCCCAAGAGACCCAGTACTTC. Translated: CASTAFGSAQETQYF.

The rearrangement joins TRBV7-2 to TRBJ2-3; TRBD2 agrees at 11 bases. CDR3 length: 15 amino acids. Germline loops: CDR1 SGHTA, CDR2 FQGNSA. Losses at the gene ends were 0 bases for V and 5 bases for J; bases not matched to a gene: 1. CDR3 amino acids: CASSLASGGVDTQYF. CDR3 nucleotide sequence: TGTGCCAGCAGCTTAGCTAGCGGGGGGGTAGATACGCAGTATTTT.

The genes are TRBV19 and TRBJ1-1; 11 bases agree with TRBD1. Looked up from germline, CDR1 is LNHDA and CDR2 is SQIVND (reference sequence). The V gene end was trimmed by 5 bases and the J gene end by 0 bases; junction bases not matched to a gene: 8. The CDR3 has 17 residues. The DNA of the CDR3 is TGTGCCAGTAGTCCTCAGGACAGGGGGCGTCTGAACACTGAAGCTTTCTTT. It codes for CASSPQDRGRLNTEAFF.

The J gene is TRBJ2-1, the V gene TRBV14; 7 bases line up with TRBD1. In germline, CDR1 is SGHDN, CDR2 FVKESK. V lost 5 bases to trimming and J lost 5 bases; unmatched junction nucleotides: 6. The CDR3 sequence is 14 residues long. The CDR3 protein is CASSSFRGNNEQFF. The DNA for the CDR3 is TGTGCCAGCAGCTCGTTCAGGGGGAACAATGAGCAGTTCTTC.

The DNA of the CDR3 is TGTGCCAGCACACGCCCCGATTTAGGTGTCGGGGAGACCCAGTACTTC. Translation gives CASTRPDLGVGETQYF. The chain recombines TRBV9 with TRBJ2-5; D remains ambiguous. The germline gives CDR1 SGDLS, CDR2 YYNGEE. The V end was cut by 6 bases, the J end by 5 bases, with 23 bases between. The CDR3 runs 16 residues.

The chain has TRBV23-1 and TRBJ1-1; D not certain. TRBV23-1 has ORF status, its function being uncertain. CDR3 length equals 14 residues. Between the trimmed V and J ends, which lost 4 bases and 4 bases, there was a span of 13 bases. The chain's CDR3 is CASSRRVGFTEAFF. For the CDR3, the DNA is TGCGCCAGCAGTCGGCGGGTTGGGTTCACTGAAGCTTTCTTT.

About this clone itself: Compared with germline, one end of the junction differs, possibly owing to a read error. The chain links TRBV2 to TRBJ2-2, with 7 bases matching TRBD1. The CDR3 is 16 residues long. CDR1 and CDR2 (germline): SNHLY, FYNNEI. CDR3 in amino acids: CASSEWDSGKYRGAVF. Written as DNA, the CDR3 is TGTGCCAGCAGTGAGTGGGACAGTGGTAAATACCGGGGAGCTGTTTTT.

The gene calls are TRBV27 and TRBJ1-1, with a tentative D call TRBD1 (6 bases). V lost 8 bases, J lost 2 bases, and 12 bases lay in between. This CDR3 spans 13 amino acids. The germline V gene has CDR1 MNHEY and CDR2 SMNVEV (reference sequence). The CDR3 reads CASHRGGNTEAFF. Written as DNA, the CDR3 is TGTGCCAGCCATCGTGGGGGCAACACTGAAGCTTTCTTT.

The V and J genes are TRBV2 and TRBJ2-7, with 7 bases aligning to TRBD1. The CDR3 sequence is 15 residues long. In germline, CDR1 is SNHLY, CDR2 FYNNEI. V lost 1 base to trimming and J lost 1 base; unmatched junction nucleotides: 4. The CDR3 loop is CASSEEKGASYEQYF. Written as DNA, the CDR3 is TGTGCCAGCAGTGAAGAGAAGGGGGCTTCCTACGAGCAGTACTTC. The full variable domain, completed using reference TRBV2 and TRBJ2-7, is EPEVTQTPSHQVTQMGQEVILRCVPISNHLYFYWYRQILGQKVEFLVSFYNNEISEKSEIFDDQFSVERPDGSNFTLKIRSTKLEDSAMYFCASSEEKGASYEQYFGPGTRLTVT.

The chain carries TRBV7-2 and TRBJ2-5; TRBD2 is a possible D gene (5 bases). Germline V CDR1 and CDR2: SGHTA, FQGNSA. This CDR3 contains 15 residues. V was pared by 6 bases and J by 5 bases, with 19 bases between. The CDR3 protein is CASSREHTPGETQYF. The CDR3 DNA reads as TGTGCCAGCAGTCGCGAGCATACCCCGGGGGAGACCCAGTACTTC.

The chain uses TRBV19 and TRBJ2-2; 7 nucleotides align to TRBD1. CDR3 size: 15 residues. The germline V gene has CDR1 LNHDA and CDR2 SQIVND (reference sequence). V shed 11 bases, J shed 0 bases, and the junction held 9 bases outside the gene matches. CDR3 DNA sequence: TGTGCCGCCGGACAGGACAAAACGAACACCGGGGAGCTGTTTTTT. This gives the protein CAAGQDKTNTGELFF. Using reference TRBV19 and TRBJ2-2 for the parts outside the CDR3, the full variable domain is DGGITQSPKYLFRKEGQNVTLSCEQNLNHDAMYWYRQDPGQGLRLIYYSQIVNDFQKGDIAEGYSVSREKKESFPLTVTSAQKNPTAFYLCAAGQDKTNTGELFFGEGSRLTVL.

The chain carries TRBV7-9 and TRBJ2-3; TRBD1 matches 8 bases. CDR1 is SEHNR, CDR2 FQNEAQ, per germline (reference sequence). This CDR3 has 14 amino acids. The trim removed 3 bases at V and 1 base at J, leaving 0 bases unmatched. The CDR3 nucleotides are TGTGCCAGCAGCTTGACAGGGGGCACAGATACGCAGTATTTT. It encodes CASSLTGGTDTQYF.

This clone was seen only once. The CDR3 reads CASSLSWESGGRNNEQFF. The CDR3 region has the DNA TGTGCCAGCAGTTTATCGTGGGAATCGGGGGGGCGGAACAATGAGCAGTTCTTC. This chain joins TRBV27 and TRBJ2-1; 8 nucleotides line up with TRBD2. Germline assignment: CDR1 MNHEY and CDR2 SMNVEV (reference sequence). The length of the CDR3 is 18 residues. V dropped 0 bases and J dropped 5; count of bases not matched to a gene: 12.

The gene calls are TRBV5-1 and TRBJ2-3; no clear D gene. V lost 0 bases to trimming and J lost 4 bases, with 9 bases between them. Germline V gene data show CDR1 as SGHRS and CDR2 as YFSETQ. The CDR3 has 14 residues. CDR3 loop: CASSLGSRADTQYF. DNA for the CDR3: TGCGCCAGCAGCTTGGGTTCTCGCGCAGATACGCAGTATTTT.

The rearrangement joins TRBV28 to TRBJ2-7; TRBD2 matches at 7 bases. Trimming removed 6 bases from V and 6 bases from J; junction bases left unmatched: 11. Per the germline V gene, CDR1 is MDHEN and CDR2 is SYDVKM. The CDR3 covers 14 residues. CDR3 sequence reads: CASRVGTPGGEQYF. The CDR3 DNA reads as TGTGCCAGCAGAGTCGGGACCCCGGGAGGCGAGCAGTACTTC.

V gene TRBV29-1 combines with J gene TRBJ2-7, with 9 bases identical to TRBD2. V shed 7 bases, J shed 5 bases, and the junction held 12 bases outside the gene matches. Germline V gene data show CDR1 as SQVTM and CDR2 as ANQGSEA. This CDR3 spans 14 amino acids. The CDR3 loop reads CSAIIAGAGDEQYF. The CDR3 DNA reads TGCAGCGCCATAATAGCGGGAGCCGGGGACGAGCAGTACTTC.

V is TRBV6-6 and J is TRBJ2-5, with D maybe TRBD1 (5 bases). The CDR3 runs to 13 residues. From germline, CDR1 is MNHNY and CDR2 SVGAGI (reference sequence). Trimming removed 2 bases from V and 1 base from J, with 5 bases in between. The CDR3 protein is CASSYRGQETQYF. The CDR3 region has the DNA TGTGCCAGCAGTTACAGGGGCCAAGAGACCCAGTACTTC.

The CDR3 protein is CASSPGLAPTDTQYF. As DNA, the CDR3 is TGTGCCAGCAGCCCCGGACTGGCTCCCACAGATACGCAGTATTTT. J is TRBJ2-3 and V is TRBV7-9, with a tentative D call TRBD2 (5 bases). Germline values: CDR1 SEHNR, CDR2 FQNEAQ (reference sequence). Trimming left V 5 bases short and J 2 bases short, with 14 bases between. This CDR3 contains 15 residues.

DNA of the CDR3: TGTGCCAGCAGGCAGACAGGACCGAACACTGAAGCTTTCTTT. Its protein product is CASRQTGPNTEAFF. V and J are TRBV6-1 and TRBJ1-1; tentative D call: TRBD1 (6 bases). Germline loops: CDR1 MNHNS, CDR2 SASEGT. Deletions cut 6 bases from V and 1 base from J, with 12 bases between. The CDR3 is 14 amino acids.

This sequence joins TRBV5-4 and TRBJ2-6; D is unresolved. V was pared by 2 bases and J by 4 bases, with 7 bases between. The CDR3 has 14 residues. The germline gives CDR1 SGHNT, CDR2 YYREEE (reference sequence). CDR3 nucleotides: TGTGCCAGCAGCTTCTCTACCGGGGCCAACGTCCTGACTTTC. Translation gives CASSFSTGANVLTF. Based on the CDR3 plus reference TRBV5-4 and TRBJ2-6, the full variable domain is ETGVTQSPTHLIKTRGQQVTLRCSSQSGHNTVSWYQQALGQGPQFIFQYYREEENGRGNFPPRFSGLQFPNYSSELNVNALELDDSALYLCASSFSTGANVLTFGAGSRLTVL.

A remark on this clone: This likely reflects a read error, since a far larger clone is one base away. For the CDR3, the DNA is TGTGCCAGCAGATTAGGTAGGGGGGGTGAAGCTTTCTTT. The encoded protein is CASRLGRGGEAFF. The chain employs TRBV13 and TRBJ1-1; possible D gene TRBD1, 6 bases. The CDR3 has 13 residues. Germline CDR1 is PRHDT and CDR2 is FYEKMQ (reference sequence).

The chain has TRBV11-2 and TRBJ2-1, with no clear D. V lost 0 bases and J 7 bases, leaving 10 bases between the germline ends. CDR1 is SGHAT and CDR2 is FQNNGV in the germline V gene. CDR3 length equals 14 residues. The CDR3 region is CASSLEEYTNEQFF. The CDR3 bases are TGTGCCAGCAGCTTAGAGGAGTACACGAATGAGCAGTTCTTC.

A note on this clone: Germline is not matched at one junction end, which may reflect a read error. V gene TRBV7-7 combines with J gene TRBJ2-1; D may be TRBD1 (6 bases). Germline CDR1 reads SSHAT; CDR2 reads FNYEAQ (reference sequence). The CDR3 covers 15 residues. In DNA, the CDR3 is TGTGCTAGCAGCTTAGCGCCAGGGGCCTACAATGAGCAGTTCTTC. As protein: CASSLAPGAYNEQFF.

The CDR3 spells CASSLMQGPENGYTF. The CDR3 region has the DNA TGTGCCAGCAGTCTAATGCAGGGGCCAGAAAATGGCTACACCTTC. J is TRBJ1-2 and V is TRBV27, with D possibly matching TRBD1 (6 bases). Trimming took off 5 bases at V and 6 bases at J, with 19 bases between the two ends. The CDR3 runs to 15 residues. The germline V gene has CDR1 MNHEY and CDR2 SMNVEV (reference sequence).